A selection of T cell receptor beta chains follows, all from one sample in a study of CD8 T cells in ankylosing spondylitis. TCRdb used MiXCR to reprocess the 5' RACE reads, holding one entry per CDR3 protein. The data contain approximately 130,000 distinct CDR3 sequences, approximately 10% of them seen just once; the ten biggest clones take up approximately 3.3%. Specimen: blood, either unsorted or a sorted T cell fraction (not recorded which). These receptors all stem from a male donor with ankylosing spondylitis or in good health (not recorded which). The CDR3 runs from the conserved cysteine through the conserved F or W. D genes are given only for firm matches. Where a row states a size, it is once, few, many or the class of an expanded clone; other rows omit it.

V gene	J gene	D gene	clone size	CDR3 protein	CDR3 DNA
TRBV7-2	TRBJ2-7	TRBD1	-	CASGNRDRGGEQYF	TGTGCCAGCGGAAATCGGGACAGGGGCGGCGAGCAGTACTTC
TRBV7-2	TRBJ2-3	-	-	CASSLVAASSSTDTQYF	TGTGCCAGCAGCTTAGTTGCTGCAAGCTCTAGCACAGATACGCAGTATTTT
TRBV5-1	TRBJ2-3	-	-	CASSHTVEGSTQYF	TGCGCCAGCAGCCATACGGTAGAGGGGAGTACGCAGTATTTT
TRBV29-1	TRBJ2-5	-	few	CSAEGVSGETQYF	TGCAGCGCCGAAGGGGTATCGGGAGAGACCCAGTACTTC
TRBV7-9	TRBJ2-6	-	many	CASVVDYGANVLTF	TGTGCCAGCGTCGTCGATTATGGGGCCAACGTCCTGACTTTC
TRBV29-1	TRBJ1-1	TRBD1	many	CSVEDRRNTEAFF	TGCAGCGTTGAGGACAGGAGGAACACTGAAGCTTTCTTT
TRBV27	TRBJ2-7	-	few	CASSSSRWGVGMYEQYF	TGTGCCAGCAGTTCATCCCGTTGGGGCGTAGGAATGTACGAGCAGTACTTC
TRBV3-1	TRBJ2-5	-	-	CASSQDRKDPTRETQYF	TGTGCCAGCAGCCAAGACCGGAAGGACCCCACCAGGGAGACCCAGTACTTC
TRBV7-9	TRBJ2-1	TRBD2	many	CASRPTSGDYNEQFF	TGTGCCAGCAGGCCGACTAGCGGGGACTACAATGAGCAGTTCTTC
TRBV12-3/TRBV12-4	TRBJ2-1	-	many	CASRLTPGQGTSWPNNEQFF	TGTGCCAGCAGGCTAACTCCGGGACAGGGGACTAGCTGGCCAAATAATGAGCAGTTCTTC
TRBV20-1	TRBJ2-1	-	many	CSASVSPSSYNEQFF	TGCAGTGCTAGTGTATCCCCGAGCTCCTACAATGAGCAGTTCTTC
TRBV20-1	TRBJ2-2	TRBD2	many	CSARVRLASAGELFF	TGCAGTGCTAGAGTGCGACTAGCGAGTGCCGGGGAGCTGTTTTTT
TRBV20-1	TRBJ1-1	-	-	CSALEFWAFF	TGCAGTGCATTGGAGTTTTGGGCTTTCTTT
TRBV20-1	TRBJ1-4	TRBD1	many	CSARVDRGLRKLFF	TGCAGTGCTAGGGTGGACAGGGGGCTAAGGAAACTGTTTTTT